This TCR beta chain was observed in a study of T cell repertoires in cytomegalovirus infection. Study information: Public TCR beta signatures were indicative of both CMV infection and a matching HLA type.

Using its own MiXCR run on the reads, TCRdb lists one record per CDR3 protein. Among about 830,000 distinct CDR3 sequences listed, about 31% were seen once. Study findings and constraints: HLA-C-restricted CMV clonotypes gave the most frequent clonotype in two of eight donors.

There are a few counts of this clonotype. Its antigen is unidentified. The receptor was derived from a human donor in good health (CMV status not recorded). Some clones in this sample may be carry-over from other donors' samples. The source material was cultured CD8+ T cells from PBMCs, sampled from culture after CMV antigen stimulation.

In DNA form, the CDR3 reads TGTGCCAGCAGCACAGGGGGGGGGCTTGGCTACACCTTC. Residues: CASSTGGGLGYTF. The V call is TRBV7-9, the J call TRBJ1-2, with 8 bases lining up with TRBD1. There are 13 residues in the CDR3. V was pared by 5 bases and J by 7 bases, with 6 bases of the junction left unmatched. The germline CDR1 and CDR2 sequences are SEHNR and FQNEAQ (reference sequence).